These 22 T cell receptor beta chains were sequenced from one sample in a study of Tregs in tolerant kidney transplant recipients. The nonmyeloablative bone marrow transplants came from related graft donors, with transient mixed chimerism. Some clones are missing from TCRdb's copy, which holds only in-frame ones; the method was immunoSEQ multiplex PCR. The sample gives approximately 47,000 clones, 89% of which show up once; 15% is in the top ten. The sample consisted of CD8+ T cells from blood (PBMCs), taken 12 months after the transplant. Receptors originate from a human patient who received a combined kidney and bone marrow transplant. The graft donor may be the source of some T cells.

This chain links TRBV7-9 with TRBJ2-7, with 8 bases fitting TRBD2. The germline V gene has CDR1 SEHNR and CDR2 FQNEAQ (reference sequence). CDR3 length equals 13 residues. With V trimmed by 5 bases and J by 6 bases, 6 bases remained unmatched. The CDR3 DNA is TGTGCCAGCAGCCTCGGACTAGCTGGCGAGCAGTACTTC. Protein: CASSLGLAGEQYF.

The chain couples TRBV5-6 to TRBJ1-2, with TRBD1 matching over 9 bases. Germline CDR1 is SGHDT and CDR2 is YYEEEE. Trimming took 3 bases from V and 7 from J; bases not matched to a gene: 4. This CDR3 region has 13 residues. DNA for the CDR3: TGTGCCAGCAGCTCAACAGGGGGCGCTGGCTACACCTTC. It specifies CASSSTGGAGYTF.

In this sample, this clone turned up once. This sequence joins TRBV4-1 and TRBJ2-7; 8 bases are shared with TRBD2. CDR1 MGHRA and CDR2 YSYEKL come from the germline V gene. The V and J ends lost 2 bases and 3 bases, in that order; junction bases with no gene match: 9. The CDR3 has 16 residues. In DNA form, the CDR3 reads TGCGCCAGCAGCCAAATAGAGCCAGCGGGAGTCTACGAGCAGTACTTC. It is translated as CASSQIEPAGVYEQYF.

For this clone: In the same sample, other DNA sequences code for this CDR3. V and J are TRBV28 and TRBJ1-6; tentative D call: TRBD1 (6 bases). With 6 bases removed from V and 7 bases from J, the gap between germline ends came to 16 bases. Per the germline V gene, CDR1 is MDHEN and CDR2 is SYDVKM. The CDR3 covers 15 residues. CDR3 region: CASRLPGQQNSPLHF. CDR3 in DNA: TGTGCCAGCAGATTACCGGGACAACAAAATTCACCCCTCCACTTT.

This chain connects TRBV2 to TRBJ2-7; possible D gene TRBD2, 6 bases. The CDR3 totals 13 residues. CDR1 SNHLY and CDR2 FYNNEI come from the germline V gene. Deletions cut 6 bases from V and 3 bases from J, with 12 bases between. CDR3: CASSFGGVYEQYF. The CDR3 coding sequence is TGTGCCAGCAGCTTCGGGGGAGTCTACGAGCAGTACTTC.

The genes are TRBV13 and TRBJ2-5; 9 nucleotides match TRBD1. In germline, CDR1 is PRHDT, CDR2 FYEKMQ (reference sequence). This CDR3 is built from 15 residues. V lost 4 bases, J lost 2 bases, and 5 bases stayed unmatched. The CDR3 protein is CASSYGTGTQETQYF. The DNA of the CDR3 is TGTGCCAGCAGCTACGGGACAGGGACACAAGAGACCCAGTACTTC.

The chain is built from TRBV11-1 and TRBJ2-1; perhaps TRBD2 as D (6 bases). Germline CDR1 reads SGHAT; CDR2 reads FQDESV (reference sequence). The CDR3 is 18 residues long. V lost 4 bases to trimming and J lost 7 bases, with 26 bases between them. DNA for the CDR3: TGTGCCAGCAGCTCCCCCGGCTTCGCGGGAAATAGAGGGAATGAGCAGTTCTTC. Translation: CASSSPGFAGNRGNEQFF.

This chain links TRBV4-1 with TRBJ1-1, with 9 bases aligning to TRBD1. Per germline, CDR1 MGHRA and CDR2 YSYEKL. This CDR3 is 18 amino acids long. The ends lost 4 bases at V and 3 bases at J; junction bases unmatched: 15. Here the CDR3 reads CASSLEGRDRAGYTEAFF. The DNA of the CDR3 is TGCGCCAGCAGCCTCGAAGGGCGGGACAGGGCGGGATACACTGAAGCTTTCTTT.

CDR3 sequence (DNA): TGTGCCAGCAGTTATAACCCAGGACTGGACGATACGCAGTATTTT. It yields the protein CASSYNPGLDDTQYF. V and J are TRBV6-5 and TRBJ2-3, with D possibly TRBD2 on 5 matching bases. The V and J ends lost 3 bases and 6 bases respectively, with 16 bases between them. The CDR3 totals 15 residues. Germline-derived CDR1 and CDR2 are MNHEY and SVGAGI.

This rearrangement joins TRBV4-3 to TRBJ2-1; the match to TRBD2 covers 7 bases. Unmatched junction bases numbered 3, after V lost 0 bases and J lost 1 base. The CDR3 sequence is 16 residues long. The germline V gene encodes CDR1 LGHNA and CDR2 YSLEER. CDR3 nucleotide sequence: TGCGCCAGCAGCCAAGATCCAGCGGGGTCCTACAATGAGCAGTTCTTC. Protein: CASSQDPAGSYNEQFF.

The genes are TRBV6-5 and TRBJ2-3, with D maybe TRBD1 (6 bases). The CDR3 totals 16 residues. From germline, CDR1 is MNHEY and CDR2 SVGAGI. V was cut by 2 bases and J by 1 base, with 13 bases left in between. Here the CDR3 reads CASSYEPGVGTDTQYF. CDR3 sequence (DNA): TGTGCCAGCAGTTACGAACCAGGGGTCGGCACAGATACGCAGTATTTT.

The chain recombines TRBV5-1 with TRBJ1-1; no clear D. The CDR3 runs 13 residues. The germline CDR1 and CDR2 sequences are SGHRS and YFSETQ. V gave up 3 bases and J gave up 6 bases, with 12 bases separating them. CDR3 coding DNA: TGCGCCAGCAGCTACGGACCGGACTCTGAAGCTTTCTTT. It encodes CASSYGPDSEAFF. The entire variable domain, with the rest obtained from reference TRBV5-1 and TRBJ1-1, is as follows: KAGVTQTPRYLIKTRGQQVTLSCSPISGHRSVSWYQQTPGQGLQFLFEYFSETQRNKGNFPGRFSGRQFSNSRSEMNVSTLELGDSALYLCASSYGPDSEAFFGQGTRLTVV.

This chain uses TRBV7-8 with TRBJ2-7; D not certain. The CDR3 spans 14 residues. The V gene's germline CDR1 is SGHVS and CDR2 FQNEAQ. Deletions cut 0 bases from V and 2 bases from J, with 8 bases between. The CDR3 sequence: CASSLAARAYEQYF. The CDR3, as DNA: TGTGCCAGCAGCTTAGCGGCCCGGGCCTACGAGCAGTACTTC. The entire variable domain, with the rest obtained from reference TRBV7-8 and TRBJ2-7, is as follows: GAGVSQSPRYKVAKRGQDVALRCDPISGHVSLFWYQQALGQGPEFLTYFQNEAQLDKSGLPSDRFFAERPEGSVSTLKIQRTQQEDSAVYLCASSLAARAYEQYFGPGTRLTVT.

This clone was seen once. The chain joins TRBV27 to TRBJ1-1; weak D call: TRBD1 (5 bases). Germline CDR1 and CDR2: MNHEY and SMNVEV (reference sequence). Trimming took off 6 bases at V and 4 bases at J, with 15 bases between the two ends. The CDR3 is 14 residues long. CDR3 bases: TGTGCCAGCAGGACCCGGACAAGTGGCACTGAAGCTTTCTTT. Protein product: CASRTRTSGTEAFF.

J is TRBJ2-5 and V is TRBV6-5; D gene uncertain. The V gene lost 4 bases and the J gene lost 2 bases, with 11 bases spanning the gap. This CDR3 is built from 14 residues. Germline V gene sequence: CDR1 MNHEY, CDR2 SVGAGI. The CDR3 DNA sequence: TGTGCCAGCAGTTTCTTCAACAATCAAGAGACCCAGTACTTC. Protein product: CASSFFNNQETQYF.

V gene TRBV5-6 combines with J gene TRBJ1-1; D uncertain. This CDR3 region has 11 residues. In germline, CDR1 is SGHDT, CDR2 YYEEEE. Trimming removed 1 base at V and 5 bases at J, with 3 bases between. The CDR3 spells CASSLYTEAFF. The CDR3 coding sequence is TGTGCCAGCAGCTTGTATACTGAAGCTTTCTTT.

The chain links TRBV5-5 to TRBJ1-4; TRBD1 agrees at 7 bases. Germline V gene data show CDR1 as SGHKS and CDR2 as YYEKEE (reference sequence). V shed 4 bases and J 7 bases; nucleotides not matched to a gene: 13. The CDR3 consists of 16 residues. CDR3 residues: CASSTRGVQGREKLFF. For the CDR3, the DNA is TGTGCCAGCAGCACGAGGGGTGTACAGGGGCGTGAAAAACTGTTTTTT.

The gene calls are TRBV14 and TRBJ2-7; tentative D call: TRBD1 (5 bases). Germline V gene sequence: CDR1 SGHDN, CDR2 FVKESK. Trimming cost V 1 base and J 1 base, with 8 bases left between them. The CDR3 contains 14 residues. The CDR3 sequence: CASSQGTYSYEQYF. The CDR3 DNA follows: TGTGCCAGCAGCCAAGGGACATATTCCTACGAGCAGTACTTC.

This chain joins TRBV14 and TRBJ1-2; tentatively, D is TRBD1 (5 bases). The V end lost 4 bases, the J end lost 2 bases, and 11 bases lay between the germline ends. Germline V gene sequence: CDR1 SGHDN, CDR2 FVKESK. The CDR3 contains 14 residues. This chain's CDR3 is CASSPRRENYGYTF. Written as DNA, the CDR3 is TGTGCCAGCAGCCCCCGCAGGGAAAACTATGGCTACACCTTC. The variable domain in full, with the rest retrieved from reference TRBV14 and TRBJ1-2, is EAGVTQFPSHSVIEKGQTVTLRCDPISGHDNLYWYRRVMGKEIKFLLHFVKESKQDESGMPNNRFLAERTGGTYSTLKVQPAELEDSGVYFCASSPRRENYGYTFGSGTRLTVV.

This clone occurred once. The J gene is TRBJ2-7, the V gene TRBV12-5; 8 bases are shared with TRBD1. CDR1 LGHNT and CDR2 FRNRAP come from the germline V gene. V lost 5 bases, J lost 2 bases, and 8 bases stayed unmatched. This CDR3 is 15 amino acids long. For the CDR3, the DNA is TGTGCTAGTGGTCCACCGACAGGGGCCGCCTACGAGCAGTACTTC. Translation: CASGPPTGAAYEQYF.

The V and J genes are TRBV4-1 and TRBJ2-3; 8 bases match TRBD2. CDR1 and CDR2 from the germline V gene are MGHRA and YSYEKL. The V segment lost 0 bases and the J segment 1 base; nucleotides outside the gene matches: 3. The CDR3 runs 16 residues. CDR3 in amino acids: CASSQDPAGGTDTQYF. CDR3 bases: TGCGCCAGCAGCCAAGACCCAGCGGGGGGCACAGATACGCAGTATTTT.

The chain has TRBV7-7 and TRBJ2-1; the D gene is possibly TRBD2 (6 bases). The CDR3 covers 13 residues. CDR1 is SSHAT and CDR2 is FNYEAQ in the germline V gene (reference sequence). Trimming cost V 3 bases and J 8 bases, with 11 bases left between them. The CDR3 is CASSFDREYEQFF. The CDR3 nucleotides read TGTGCCAGCAGCTTCGACCGGGAGTATGAGCAGTTCTTC.